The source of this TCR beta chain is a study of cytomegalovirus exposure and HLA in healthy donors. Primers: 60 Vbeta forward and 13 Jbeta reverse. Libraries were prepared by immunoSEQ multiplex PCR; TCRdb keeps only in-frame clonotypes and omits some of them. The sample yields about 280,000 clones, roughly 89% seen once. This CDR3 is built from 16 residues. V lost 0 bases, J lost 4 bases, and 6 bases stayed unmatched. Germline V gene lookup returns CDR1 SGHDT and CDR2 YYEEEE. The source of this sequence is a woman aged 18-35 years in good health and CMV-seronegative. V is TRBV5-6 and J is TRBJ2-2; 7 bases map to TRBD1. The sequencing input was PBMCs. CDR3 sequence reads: CASSLAETGFTGELFF. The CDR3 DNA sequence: TGTGCCAGCAGCTTGGCCGAGACAGGGTTCACCGGGGAGCTGTTTTTT.